These 30 T cell receptor beta chains came from one sample sequenced in a study of shared clonotypes between healthy human individuals. This table comes from immunoSEQ multiplex PCR, and its TCRdb copy is limited to in-frame clones, with some not included. The sample holds about 1.4 million clones, roughly 96% seen once. Input material: naive CD4+ T cells sorted from blood. Subset in this sample: CD45RA+ positively selected. These receptors were collected from a man younger than 40 in good health.

The V gene is TRBV9, the J gene TRBJ2-6, with TRBD1 matching 10 bases. Per the germline V gene, CDR1 is SGDLS and CDR2 is YYNGEE. The CDR3 covers 18 residues. The junction had 11 bases not matched to a gene; V was cut back by 3 bases and J by 5 bases. CDR3 loop: CASSAEGQGWIRANVLTF. The CDR3 coding sequence is TGTGCCAGCAGCGCGGAGGGACAGGGGTGGATTCGGGCCAACGTCCTGACTTTC.

The chain couples TRBV10-3 to TRBJ2-1; 11 bases line up with TRBD2. V lost 2 bases, J lost 7 bases, and 7 bases stayed unmatched. There are 16 residues in the CDR3. Germline V gene sequence: CDR1 ENHRY, CDR2 SYGVKD. CDR3 nucleotide sequence: TGTGCCATCAGTGAGAAGGGACTAGCGGTAGGAAATGAGCAGTTCTTC. Residues: CAISEKGLAVGNEQFF.

The V call is TRBV6-1, the J call TRBJ1-5; D perhaps matches TRBD1 (5 bases). The CDR3 covers 14 residues. Per germline, CDR1 MNHNS and CDR2 SASEGT. Between the trimmed V and J ends, which lost 7 bases and 7 bases, there was a span of 17 bases. The DNA for the CDR3 is TGTGCCAGCATTACAAGGCTGGGGCTGCAGCCCCAGCATTTT. Amino acids: CASITRLGLQPQHF.

This chain links TRBV5-4 with TRBJ2-7; tentatively, D is TRBD1 (6 bases). The CDR3 has 13 residues. CDR1 and CDR2 (germline): SGHNT, YYREEE (reference sequence). V was shortened by 5 bases and J by 0 bases, with 9 bases between the two germline ends. In nucleotides, the CDR3 is TGTGCCAGCAGGCTGGACAGCTCCTACGAGCAGTACTTC. It yields the protein CASRLDSSYEQYF. Full variable domain (outside the CDR3, taken from reference TRBV5-4 and TRBJ2-7): ETGVTQSPTHLIKTRGQQVTLRCSSQSGHNTVSWYQQALGQGPQFIFQYYREEENGRGNFPPRFSGLQFPNYSSELNVNALELDDSALYLCASRLDSSYEQYFGPGTRLTVT.

The gene calls are TRBV9 and TRBJ2-7; 10 positions agree with TRBD1. Germline assignment: CDR1 SGDLS and CDR2 YYNGEE. The CDR3 totals 14 residues. Trimming removed 2 bases from V and 3 bases from J; junction bases left unmatched: 2. Here the CDR3 DNA reads TGTGCCAGCAGCGTCCGGGACAGGGGCTACGAGCAGTACTTC. It translates to CASSVRDRGYEQYF.

The chain recombines TRBV10-2 with TRBJ2-7, with D unclear. This CDR3 comprises 14 residues. With 3 bases removed from V and 2 bases from J, the gap between germline ends came to 11 bases. Germline CDR1 reads WSHSY; CDR2 reads SAAADI. CDR3 region: CASSDPVRPYEQYF. DNA for the CDR3: TGCGCCAGCAGTGATCCGGTCCGACCCTACGAGCAGTACTTC.

The V gene is TRBV27, the J gene TRBJ2-2, with 12 bases lining up with TRBD2. Unmatched junction bases numbered 9, after V lost 2 bases and J lost 11 bases. The CDR3 loop spans 16 amino acids. CDR1 is MNHEY, CDR2 SMNVEV, per germline (reference sequence). The DNA for the CDR3 is TGTGCCAGCAGTTTACTAGCGGGAGGGTCGGGGGGAGAGCTGTTTTTT. As protein: CASSLLAGGSGGELFF.

The genes are TRBV19 and TRBJ2-3; 11 nucleotides align to TRBD2. After removal of 5 bases from V and 5 bases from J, the junction contained 9 bases not matched to a gene. The germline V gene encodes CDR1 LNHDA and CDR2 SQIVND (reference sequence). The CDR3 extends over 16 amino acids. The CDR3 loop is CASSVYSGRAKDTQYF. As DNA, the CDR3 is TGTGCCAGTAGTGTCTATAGCGGGAGGGCGAAAGATACGCAGTATTTT.

The V call is TRBV5-5, the J call TRBJ2-2; 11 nucleotides line up with TRBD1. V shed 2 bases, J shed 7 bases, and the junction held 13 bases outside the gene matches. Germline V gives CDR1 SGHKS, CDR2 YYEKEE (reference sequence). This CDR3 has 18 residues. The CDR3 loop reads CASSLGQGAPAVDGELFF. As DNA, the CDR3 is TGTGCCAGCAGCTTAGGACAGGGGGCGCCCGCCGTGGACGGGGAGCTGTTTTTT.

The rearrangement joins TRBV2 to TRBJ2-1, with D tentatively TRBD2 (5 bases). Per germline, CDR1 SNHLY and CDR2 FYNNEI. This CDR3 has 13 amino acids. The V end lost 8 bases, the J end lost 2 bases, and 10 bases lay between the germline ends. As DNA, the CDR3 is TGTGCCAGCTTCAAGGAGGCCTACAATGAGCAGTTCTTC. Translation: CASFKEAYNEQFF.

To note about this clone: Other DNA sequences from this sample encode an identical CDR3 as well. The chain couples TRBV5-1 to TRBJ2-5; TRBD2 matches 10 bases. CDR3 size: 14 residues. V lost 0 bases to trimming and J lost 8 bases; unmatched junction nucleotides: 4. Germline CDR1 and CDR2: SGHRS and YFSETQ. The CDR3 nucleotides read TGCGCCAGCAGCTTGGAGCTAGCGGGAGAAACCCAGTACTTC. It translates to CASSLELAGETQYF.

V is TRBV7-2 and J is TRBJ2-4; TRBD2 matches 13 bases. V trimming: 5 bases; J trimming: 3 bases; junction bases outside the gene matches: 4. Germline values: CDR1 SGHTA, CDR2 FQGNSA. This CDR3 has 16 residues. The CDR3 protein is CASSPRTSGGKNIQYF. In DNA, the CDR3 is TGTGCCAGCAGCCCTCGGACTAGCGGGGGCAAAAACATTCAGTACTTC.

The rearrangement links TRBV28 to TRBJ2-3; 12 nucleotides match TRBD2. CDR3 length: 14 amino acids. The V segment lost 6 bases and the J segment 4 bases; nucleotides outside the gene matches: 2. The germline V gene encodes CDR1 MDHEN and CDR2 SYDVKM. In DNA, the CDR3 is TGTGCCAGCAGGACTAGCGGGAGCTCAGATACGCAGTATTTT. It encodes CASRTSGSSDTQYF.

The chain uses TRBV5-4 and TRBJ2-1, with 10 bases matching TRBD2. V shed 0 bases and J 7 bases; nucleotides not matched to a gene: 4. The germline V gene has CDR1 SGHNT and CDR2 YYREEE (reference sequence). This CDR3 is built from 15 residues. The CDR3 DNA is TGTGCCAGCAGCTTGGAACTAGCGGGATTTAATGAGCAGTTCTTC. As protein: CASSLELAGFNEQFF.

This chain connects TRBV29-1 to TRBJ2-7; D possibly corresponds to TRBD2 (5 bases). V lost 4 bases to trimming and J lost 4 bases, with 8 bases between them. From germline, CDR1 is SQVTM and CDR2 ANQGSEA. CDR3 length equals 11 residues. The CDR3 nucleotides read TGCAGCGTTGGGGAGCTTTACGAGCAGTACTTC. It specifies CSVGELYEQYF.

CDR3: CASRQDTNQETQYF. The CDR3 DNA is TGTGCCAGCAGACAGGACACCAACCAAGAGACCCAGTACTTC. The chain combines TRBV6-4 with TRBJ2-5; maybe TRBD1 (5 bases). Per germline, CDR1 MRHNA and CDR2 SNTAGT. The CDR3 extends over 14 amino acids. Trimming shortened V by 6 bases and J by 0 bases, and 11 bases separated the two germline ends.

The V call is TRBV7-8, the J call TRBJ2-5; 7 bases are shared with TRBD1. Germline V lookup: CDR1 SGHVS, CDR2 FQNEAQ. J gave up 1 base and V 1 base, and 6 bases lay outside the gene matches. The CDR3 consists of 16 residues. CDR3 in amino acids: CASSLGRQGTQETQYF. For the CDR3, the DNA is TGTGCCAGCAGCTTAGGGCGACAGGGCACCCAAGAGACCCAGTACTTC.

This rearrangement joins TRBV7-9 to TRBJ1-1; no clear D. The length of the CDR3 is 14 residues. V was clipped by 1 base and J by 1 base, with 7 bases between them. Germline assignment: CDR1 SEHNR and CDR2 FQNEAQ (reference sequence). CDR3 DNA sequence: TGTGCCAGCAGCTTAGGGATGGGGAACACTGAAGCTTTCTTT. Translated, it gives CASSLGMGNTEAFF.

Notes on this clone: Other nucleotide sequences from this sample produce the same CDR3. V and J are TRBV5-6 and TRBJ2-3; the match to TRBD2 covers 8 bases. The CDR3 runs to 15 residues. Trimming at V came to 0 bases and at J to 6 bases, leaving 6 bases not matched to a gene. Germline CDR1 is SGHDT and CDR2 is YYEEEE. The CDR3 sequence is CASSLVGRAADTQYF. The CDR3 DNA reads TGTGCCAGCAGCTTGGTCGGGAGGGCAGCCGATACGCAGTATTTT.

With respect to this clone: Within the sample, other DNA sequences also encode this same CDR3. The DNA of the CDR3 is TGTGCCAGCAGCTCCGGACTAGCGGTAGATACGCAGTATTTT. Translated: CASSSGLAVDTQYF. This chain joins TRBV7-7 and TRBJ2-3; TRBD2 agrees at 10 bases. V lost 4 bases and J lost 5; bases outside the gene matches: 3. CDR1 is SSHAT and CDR2 is FNYEAQ in the germline V gene (reference sequence). The CDR3 sequence is 14 residues long.

V and J are TRBV28 and TRBJ1-2; D is perhaps TRBD1 (5 bases). V was trimmed by 6 bases and J by 3 bases, leaving 11 bases between them. The germline CDR1 and CDR2 sequences are MDHEN and SYDVKM. The CDR3 is made up of 13 amino acids. CDR3 sequence reads: CASSGVGDYGYTF. The CDR3, as DNA: TGTGCCAGCAGCGGGGTGGGGGACTATGGCTACACCTTC.

V gene TRBV19 combines with J gene TRBJ2-1; D is ambiguous. Trimming removed 5 bases at V and 6 bases at J, with 14 bases between. The length of the CDR3 is 14 residues. Per the germline V gene, CDR1 is LNHDA and CDR2 is SQIVND (reference sequence). The CDR3 spells CASSGDVYGNEQFF. CDR3 coding DNA: TGTGCCAGTAGTGGGGATGTGTACGGCAATGAGCAGTTCTTC.

This rearrangement joins TRBV2 to TRBJ2-2, with 7 nucleotides matching TRBD1. V gave up 5 bases and J gave up 3 bases; unmatched junction bases: 6. The germline V gene has CDR1 SNHLY and CDR2 FYNNEI. This CDR3 has 15 amino acids. In DNA form, the CDR3 reads TGTGCCAGCAGTTCCGAGGGGGCGTACACCGGGGAGCTGTTTTTT. Its protein is CASSSEGAYTGELFF.

V usage is TRBV5-1 and J usage is TRBJ2-3; TRBD2 matches at 13 bases. From germline, CDR1 is SGHRS and CDR2 YFSETQ. CDR3 length: 18 residues. The V and J ends lost 3 bases and 0 bases, in that order; junction bases with no gene match: 7. The CDR3 DNA reads TGCGCCAGCAGCTCGGGGGGACTAGCGGGAACTAGCACAGATACGCAGTATTTT. It is translated as CASSSGGLAGTSTDTQYF.

The V and J genes are TRBV6-5 and TRBJ2-7, with 7 nucleotides matching TRBD2. The length of the CDR3 is 14 residues. CDR1 and CDR2 from the germline V gene are MNHEY and SVGAGI. V was clipped by 6 bases and J by 1 base; unmatched bases: 6. This CDR3 reads CASRRGEWSYEQYF. CDR3 DNA: TGTGCCAGCAGACGGGGGGAGTGGTCCTACGAGCAGTACTTC.

This clone was found once. This sequence joins TRBV28 and TRBJ1-2; maybe TRBD1 (6 bases). Trimming pared 6 bases from V and 4 bases from J, leaving 15 bases between. CDR3 length: 14 residues. Germline loops: CDR1 MDHEN, CDR2 SYDVKM. CDR3 sequence (DNA): TGTGCCAGCAGCGTCTCCGACAGGTCCTATGGCTACACCTTC. Its protein is CASSVSDRSYGYTF.

The chain has TRBV7-9 and TRBJ2-1; TRBD2 might be the D (6 bases). The germline V gene encodes CDR1 SEHNR and CDR2 FQNEAQ (reference sequence). V shed 5 bases and J shed 2 bases, with 16 bases lying between them. The CDR3 contains 16 residues. CDR3 coding DNA: TGTGCCAGCAGCCCTGCGGGGAACATCCCCTACAATGAGCAGTTCTTC. This codes for CASSPAGNIPYNEQFF.

The CDR3 region has the DNA TGCGCCAGCCCACACGGGGGATCCTCCTACGAGCAGTACTTC. It specifies CASPHGGSSYEQYF. The rearrangement joins TRBV23-1 to TRBJ2-7, with D possibly TRBD2 on 6 matching bases. TRBV23-1 counts as an open reading frame of uncertain function. The CDR3 runs to 14 residues. Trimming removed 8 bases from V and 0 bases from J, with 14 bases in between.

J is TRBJ2-7 and V is TRBV18, with 10 bases aligning to TRBD2. This CDR3 region has 16 residues. J was trimmed by 0 bases and V by 3 bases; bases with no gene match: 5. Germline-derived CDR1 and CDR2 are KGHSH and LQKENI. CDR3 sequence (DNA): TGTGCCAGCTCACCTCAACTAGCGGGAAGCTCCTACGAGCAGTACTTC. Its protein product is CASSPQLAGSSYEQYF.

The chain carries TRBV7-8 and TRBJ1-3; 10 bases are a match to TRBD1. Germline CDR1 is SGHVS and CDR2 is FQNEAQ. This CDR3 is 17 amino acids long. Trimming cost V 5 bases and J 4 bases; bases outside gene matches: 11. The CDR3 bases are TGTGCCAGCAGCAGGGGACAGGGGTTGCGGAACGGAAACACCATATATTTT. Translation: CASSRGQGLRNGNTIYF.